The rows below give T cell receptor beta chains drawn from one sample of a study of CD8 T cells in ankylosing spondylitis. TCRdb re-analysed the 5' RACE reads in MiXCR, keeping a single row per CDR3 protein. This sample has 150,000 to 200,000 distinct CDR3 sequences, with 11% found just once. Sequencing used blood, either unsorted or a sorted T cell fraction (not recorded which). These receptors were obtained from a male donor with ankylosing spondylitis or in good health (not recorded which). The CDR3 runs from the conserved cysteine through the conserved F or W.

TRBJ1-1 TRBV10-3 CAITGGQGVTEAFF
TRBJ1-2 TRBV30 CAWSGVTGLYGYTF
TRBJ2-3 TRBV4-2 CASSQEKGYTDTQYF
TRBJ2-2 TRBV3-1 CASSLWTGDGTGELFF
TRBJ1-3 TRBV21-1 CASSRTGRRPSGNTIYF
TRBJ2-7 TRBV5-1 CASSLGDREVTYEQYF
TRBJ2-2 TRBV3-1 CASSHITGLDGELFF
TRBJ2-1 TRBV3-1 CASGHGGTSYNEQFF
TRBJ1-2 TRBV12-3/TRBV12-4 CASSLSPTFGYTF
TRBJ1-5 TRBV3-1 CASSQEGRSPQHF
TRBJ2-3 TRBV5-1 CASSIQDRTDTQYF
TRBJ2-3 TRBV7-2 CASSSPTTSTDTQYF
TRBJ2-4 TRBV21-1 CASSKAFTGDLAKNIQYF
TRBJ2-3 TRBV28 CASSSFSGGVEDTQYF
TRBJ2-7 TRBV5-6 CASSLPSGWNYEQYF
TRBJ2-1 TRBV20-1 CSARRSSYNEQFF
TRBJ2-7 TRBV29-1 CSVAPGGKNEQYF
TRBJ2-3 TRBV28 CASRPRTGETDTQYF
TRBJ1-5 TRBV12-3/TRBV12-4 CASSLDPQGLNQPQHF
TRBJ1-2 TRBV5-6 CASSLDFAGENGYTF
TRBJ1-4 TRBV7-9 CAGRDRSNEKLFF
TRBJ2-1 TRBV11-3 CASSLGPGQGANNEQFF
TRBJ1-2 TRBV11-2 CASSLRDRGNYGYTF
TRBJ2-1 TRBV11-2 CASSPTDFSYNEQFF
TRBJ1-5 TRBV12-3/TRBV12-4 CASKWGTGGDQPQHF
TRBJ2-5 TRBV20-1 CSALLAAPQETQYF
TRBJ2-7 TRBV5-5 CASSRGQGVSYEQYF
TRBJ2-7 TRBV2 CASSDPGSAYEQYF
TRBJ1-2 TRBV29-1 CSVGQVARIYGYTF
TRBJ2-1 TRBV4-3 CASSQDVASGAYNEQFF